The 2 T cell receptor beta chains below come from one sample, sequenced in a study of shared clonotypes between healthy human individuals. Sequenced by immunoSEQ multiplex PCR; TCRdb stores in-frame clones only, minus some. Found here are approximately 2.3 million clones, just over 90% of them singletons; the top ten hold approximately 0.4%. Material: naive CD4+ T cells from PBMCs. Regarding subset: CD45RA+ positively selected. The receptors stem from a man younger than 35 in good health. Some clones in this sample may be carry-over from other donors' samples.

The rearrangement joins TRBV19 to TRBJ1-5; TRBD1 might be the D (6 bases). V was trimmed by 3 bases and J by 4 bases, leaving 13 bases between them. The CDR3 covers 15 residues. CDR1 LNHDA and CDR2 SQIVND come from the germline V gene (reference sequence). The CDR3, as DNA: TGTGCCAGTAGTATGGACCAGGGGCGTAATCAGCCCCAGCATTTT. Protein product: CASSMDQGRNQPQHF. The variable domain in full, completed from reference TRBV19 and TRBJ1-5, reads DGGITQSPKYLFRKEGQNVTLSCEQNLNHDAMYWYRQDPGQGLRLIYYSQIVNDFQKGDIAEGYSVSREKKESFPLTVTSAQKNPTAFYLCASSMDQGRNQPQHFGDGTRLSIL.

This clone was recorded a few times. The gene calls are TRBV30 and TRBJ1-4; D gene ambiguous. V dropped 0 bases and J dropped 7 bases, with 9 bases sitting between them. CDR3 length: 13 amino acids. From germline, CDR1 is GTSNPN and CDR2 SVGIG (reference sequence). The CDR3 protein is CAWSVQLGEKLFF. CDR3 coding DNA: TGTGCCTGGAGTGTACAATTAGGTGAAAAACTGTTTTTT.